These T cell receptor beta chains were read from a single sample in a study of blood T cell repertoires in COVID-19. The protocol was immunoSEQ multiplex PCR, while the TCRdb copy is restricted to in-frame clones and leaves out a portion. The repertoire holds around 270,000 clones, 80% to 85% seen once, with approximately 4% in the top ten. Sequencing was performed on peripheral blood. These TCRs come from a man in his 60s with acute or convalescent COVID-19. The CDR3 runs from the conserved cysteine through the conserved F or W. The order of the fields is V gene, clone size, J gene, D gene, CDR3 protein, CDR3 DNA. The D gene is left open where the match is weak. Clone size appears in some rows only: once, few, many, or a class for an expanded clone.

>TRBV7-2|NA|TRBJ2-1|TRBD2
CASSLQIAGNEQFF
TGTGCCAGCAGCTTACAAATAGCGGGTAATGAGCAGTTCTTC
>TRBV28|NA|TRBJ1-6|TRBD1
CASSRDRGRGSPLHF
TGTGCCAGCAGTAGAGACAGGGGGCGTGGTTCACCCCTCCACTTT
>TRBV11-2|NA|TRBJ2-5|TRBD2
CASSLTSGTETQYF
TGTGCCAGCAGCTTAACTAGCGGGACTGAGACCCAGTACTTC
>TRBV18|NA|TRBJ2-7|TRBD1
CASSPPGQSPYEQYF
TGTGCCAGCTCACCACCGGGACAGAGCCCCTACGAGCAGTACTTC
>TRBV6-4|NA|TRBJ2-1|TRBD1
CASSDSRWTGDNYNRHNNEQFF
TGTGCCAGCAGTGACTCTAGGTGGACAGGGGATAATTATAACCGTCACAACAATGAGCAGTTCTTC
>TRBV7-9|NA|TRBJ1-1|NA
CASSPRGWDTEAFF
TGTGCCAGCAGCCCACGGGGTTGGGACACTGAAGCTTTCTTT
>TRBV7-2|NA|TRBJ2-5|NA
CASRPQGSNQETQYF
TGTGCCAGCAGACCCCAGGGTAGCAACCAAGAGACCCAGTACTTC
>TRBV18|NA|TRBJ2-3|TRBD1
CASSPVTGGFDTDTQYF
TGTGCCAGCTCACCTGTGACAGGGGGCTTCGACACAGATACGCAGTATTTT
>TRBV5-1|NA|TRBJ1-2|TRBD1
CASSLQGAIGYTF
TGCGCCAGCAGCTTACAGGGGGCGATTGGCTACACCTTC
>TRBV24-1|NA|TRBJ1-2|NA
CATSDRGNGYTF
TGTGCCACCAGTGACAGGGGTAATGGCTACACCTTC
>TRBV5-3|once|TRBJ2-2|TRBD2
CARSAVGLAGVITGELFF
TGTGCCAGAAGCGCGGTCGGACTAGCGGGAGTGATCACCGGGGAGCTGTTTTTT
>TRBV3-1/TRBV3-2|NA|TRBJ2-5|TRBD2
CASSGSGRETQYF
TGTGCCAGCAGCGGTAGCGGGAGGGAGACCCAGTACTTC
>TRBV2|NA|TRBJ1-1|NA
CASSVVTSAEAFF
TGTGCCAGCAGTGTAGTAACTTCTGCTGAAGCTTTCTTT
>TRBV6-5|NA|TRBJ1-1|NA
CASKSTGHSNTEAFF
TGTGCCAGCAAATCAACGGGACACTCAAACACTGAAGCTTTCTTT
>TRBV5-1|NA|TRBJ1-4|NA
CASSLASGVTNEKLFF
TGCGCCAGCAGCTTGGCCTCAGGGGTGACTAATGAAAAACTGTTTTTT
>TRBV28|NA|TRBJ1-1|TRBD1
CASSLYRQGRTEAFF
TGTGCCAGCAGTTTATATCGACAGGGTCGTACTGAAGCTTTCTTT
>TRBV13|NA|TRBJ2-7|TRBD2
CASSLERENREQYF
TGTGCCAGCAGCTTAGAGCGGGAGAATCGCGAGCAGTACTTC
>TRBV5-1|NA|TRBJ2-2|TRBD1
CASSSGQPTGELFF
TGCGCCAGCAGCTCGGGACAGCCTACCGGGGAGCTGTTTTTT
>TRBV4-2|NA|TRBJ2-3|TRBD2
CASSQDWGGGASDTQYF
TGTGCCAGCAGCCAAGATTGGGGCGGGGGGGCCTCAGATACGCAGTATTTT
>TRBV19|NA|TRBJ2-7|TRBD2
CASGTSGTSGFEQYF
TGTGCCAGTGGCACATCCGGGACTAGCGGGTTTGAGCAGTACTTC
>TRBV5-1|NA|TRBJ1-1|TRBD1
CASSETGGTEAFF
TGCGCCAGCAGCGAGACAGGGGGCACTGAAGCTTTCTTT
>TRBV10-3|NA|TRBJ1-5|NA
CATQGGGQPQHF
TGTGCCACACAGGGTGGAGGTCAGCCCCAGCATTTT
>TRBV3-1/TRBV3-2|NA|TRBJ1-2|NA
CASSHGRSARGYTF
TGTGCCAGCAGCCATGGGAGATCCGCTAGGGGCTACACCTTC
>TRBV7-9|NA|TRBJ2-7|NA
CASRGKGGDGPPYEQYF
TGTGCCAGCAGGGGAAAAGGGGGGGACGGGCCCCCCTACGAGCAGTACTTC
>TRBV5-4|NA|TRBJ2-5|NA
CASSLPGLGETQYF
TGTGCCAGCAGCTTGCCGGGTCTGGGAGAGACCCAGTACTTC
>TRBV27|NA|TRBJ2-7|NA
CASRNPGLWEYF
TGTGCCAGCAGAAACCCGGGTCTTTGGGAGTACTTC
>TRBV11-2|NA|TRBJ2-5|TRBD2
CASSLGRLAGGGETQYF
TGTGCCAGCAGCCTCGGGCGACTAGCGGGAGGGGGAGAGACCCAGTACTTC
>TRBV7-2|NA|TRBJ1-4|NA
CASSPGGRPTLFF
TGTGCCAGCAGCCCCGGAGGACGGCCAACGCTGTTTTTT
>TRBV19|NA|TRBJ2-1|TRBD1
CASSLDRGPNEQFF
TGTGCCAGTAGTCTGGACAGGGGGCCCAATGAGCAGTTCTTC
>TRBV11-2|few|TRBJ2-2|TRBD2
CASRRGREAIGSGELFF
TGTGCCAGCCGGCGCGGGCGGGAGGCTATCGGATCCGGGGAGCTGTTTTTT
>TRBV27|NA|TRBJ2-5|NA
CASSSGGQGEETQYF
TGTGCCAGCAGCTCGGGAGGACAGGGCGAAGAGACCCAGTACTTC
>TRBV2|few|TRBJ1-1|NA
CASIKRRVGYNTEAFF
TGTGCCAGCATTAAGAGGAGGGTAGGGTATAACACTGAAGCTTTCTTT
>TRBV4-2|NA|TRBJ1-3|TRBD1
CASSQQGGQGGSFNGAIYF
TGTGCCAGCAGCCAACAGGGGGGACAGGGGGGATCTTTTAACGGTGCCATATATTTT
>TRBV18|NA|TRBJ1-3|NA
CATREAVAGNTIYF
TGTGCCACCCGGGAGGCAGTAGCAGGAAACACCATATATTTT
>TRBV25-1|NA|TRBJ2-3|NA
CASSLLGPASTDTQYF
TGTGCCAGCAGTCTCTTGGGGCCGGCTAGCACAGATACGCAGTATTTT
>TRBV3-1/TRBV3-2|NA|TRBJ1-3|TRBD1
CASSGPGQGGNTIYF
TGTGCCAGCAGCGGACCCGGACAGGGCGGAAACACCATATATTTT
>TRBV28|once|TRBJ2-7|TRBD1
CASSLSTGVSEQYF
TGTGCCAGCAGCCTATCGACAGGGGTAAGCGAGCAGTACTTC
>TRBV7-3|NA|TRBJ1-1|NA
CASSGEIAPAPAFF
TGTGCCAGCAGCGGGGAGATAGCCCCCGCACCGGCTTTCTTT
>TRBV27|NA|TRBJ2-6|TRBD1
CASSWGTGDSGANVLTF
TGTGCCAGCAGTTGGGGGACAGGGGATTCTGGGGCCAACGTCCTGACTTTC
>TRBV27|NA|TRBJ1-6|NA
CASSLYQGGNSPLHF
TGTGCCAGCAGTTTATACCAGGGAGGGAATTCACCCCTCCACTTT
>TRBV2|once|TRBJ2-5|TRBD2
CASSESSGGNLETQYF
TGTGCCAGCAGTGAATCTAGCGGGGGTAATTTGGAGACCCAGTACTTC
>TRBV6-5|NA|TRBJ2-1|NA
CASSWTVTNEQFF
TGTGCCAGCAGTTGGACAGTTACTAATGAGCAGTTCTTC
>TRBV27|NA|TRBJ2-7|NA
CASSLSASGSYEQYF
TGTGCCAGCAGTTTATCCGCCTCCGGCTCCTACGAGCAGTACTTC
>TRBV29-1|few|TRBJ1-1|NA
CTASYGAFEGTEAFF
TGCACCGCATCCTATGGAGCCTTCGAGGGCACTGAAGCTTTCTTT
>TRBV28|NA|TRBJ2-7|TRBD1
CASSGGQVLAYEQYF
TGTGCCAGCAGTGGCGGACAGGTCCTAGCCTACGAGCAGTACTTC
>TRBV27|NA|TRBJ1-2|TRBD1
CASSSGQGAAGGYGYTF
TGTGCCAGCAGTTCAGGACAGGGGGCAGCAGGGGGCTATGGCTACACCTTC
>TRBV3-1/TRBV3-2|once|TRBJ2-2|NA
CASSQLRQNTGELFF
TGTGCCAGCAGCCAACTGCGGCAGAACACCGGGGAGCTGTTTTTT
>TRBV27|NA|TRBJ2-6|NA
CASKAVGANVLTF
TGTGCCAGCAAAGCGGTCGGGGCCAACGTCCTGACTTTC
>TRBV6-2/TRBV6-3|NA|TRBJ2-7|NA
CASSPTGVGLEFYEQYF
TGTGCCAGCAGCCCCACAGGGGTGGGACTAGAGTTTTACGAGCAGTACTTC
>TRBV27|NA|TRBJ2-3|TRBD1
CASSFSGQFITDTQYF
TGTGCCAGCAGTTTTTCGGGACAGTTTATCACAGATACGCAGTATTTT
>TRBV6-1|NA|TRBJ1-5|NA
CASSERGNQPQHF
TGTGCCAGCAGTGAGCGGGGGAATCAGCCCCAGCATTTT
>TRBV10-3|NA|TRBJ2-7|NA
CAIAGQTEQYF
TGTGCCATCGCGGGACAGACCGAGCAGTACTTC